The 13 T cell receptor beta chains in this list originate from one sample, sequenced in a study of Ad26.COV2.S vaccination and SARS-CoV-2 variants. Here immunoSEQ multiplex PCR was the method, and the copy in TCRdb shows in-frame clones only, minus some. The sample holds about 350,000 clones, approximately 90% seen once. Treatment indicated: approximately 18 received Ad26.COV2.S at low or high dose, single or two shots; 5 received placebo; per-sample allocation not given. It was on day 63 after the first vaccine or placebo injection that samples were taken. This specimen was peripheral blood, taken in a trial of Ad26.COV2.S vaccine versus placebo. The receptors come from a person aged 18-65 years who received the Ad26.COV2.S COVID-19 vaccine or a placebo.

This clone was seen once. CDR3 nucleotide sequence: TGCGCCAGCAGCTCGGGGACGGGCGCGGGCAATGAGCAGTTCTTC. Translation: CASSSGTGAGNEQFF. The chain is built from TRBV5-1 and TRBJ2-1, with D possibly being TRBD1 or TRBD2 (5 bases each). CDR3 length equals 15 residues. Between the trimmed V and J ends, which lost 3 bases and 6 bases, there was a span of 16 bases. From germline, CDR1 is SGHRS and CDR2 YFSETQ.

This chain uses TRBV7-9 with TRBJ2-3; D is uncertain. Trimming stripped 2 bases from V and 4 bases from J, with 10 bases between. Germline V gene data show CDR1 as SEHNR and CDR2 as FQNEAQ (reference sequence). This CDR3 has 14 residues. DNA of the CDR3: TGTGCCAGCAGCTTATCCGACTCGGCAGATACGCAGTATTTT. Protein product: CASSLSDSADTQYF.

This chain uses TRBV19 with TRBJ2-6; D is perhaps TRBD1 (7 bases). The CDR3 is 18 residues long. V lost 5 bases and J 4 bases, leaving 21 bases between the germline ends. Germline V lookup: CDR1 LNHDA, CDR2 SQIVND (reference sequence). The chain's CDR3 is CASSSEGARVYGANVLTF. The CDR3 bases are TGTGCCAGTAGTTCGGAGGGGGCGCGGGTTTACGGGGCCAACGTCCTGACTTTC.

This chain links TRBV4-1 with TRBJ1-6; unclear D gene. The germline V gene encodes CDR1 MGHRA and CDR2 YSYEKL. With 2 bases removed from V and 10 bases from J, the gap between germline ends came to 9 bases. The CDR3 is 13 amino acids. The DNA of the CDR3 is TGCGCCAGCAGCCAAAGGGAGCGGTCACCCCTCCACTTT. It encodes CASSQRERSPLHF.

V gene TRBV29-1 combines with J gene TRBJ2-3; no clear D. Trimming pared 3 bases from V and 2 bases from J, leaving 6 bases between. The CDR3 length is 12 residues. In germline, CDR1 is SQVTM, CDR2 ANQGSEA. CDR3 DNA sequence: TGCAGCGTTGACCCTACCACAGATACGCAGTATTTT. Protein sequence: CSVDPTTDTQYF.

The chain is built from TRBV7-9 and TRBJ2-7, with 8 bases lining up with TRBD1. Germline lookup yields CDR1 SEHNR and CDR2 FQNEAQ (reference sequence). Trimming cost V 5 bases and J 3 bases; bases outside gene matches: 12. This CDR3 comprises 16 residues. The CDR3 reads CASSTKDRVGGYEQYF. DNA of the CDR3: TGTGCCAGCAGCACCAAGGACAGGGTAGGGGGCTACGAGCAGTACTTC.

V is TRBV2 and J is TRBJ1-2, with D perhaps TRBD1 (6 bases). This CDR3 comprises 14 residues. V was shortened by 6 bases and J by 1 base, with 12 bases between the two germline ends. From germline, CDR1 is SNHLY and CDR2 FYNNEI. The CDR3 spells CASSTGHYNYGYTF. CDR3 DNA sequence: TGTGCCAGCAGCACGGGACACTATAACTATGGCTACACCTTC.

Only one count was recorded for this clone. The chain employs TRBV7-6 and TRBJ2-1; D gene uncertain. This CDR3 has 14 amino acids. The germline V gene has CDR1 SGHVS and CDR2 FNYEAQ. The V and J ends lost 2 bases and 10 bases respectively, with 15 bases between them. The CDR3 here is CASSLLSESNEQFF. In nucleotides, the CDR3 is TGTGCCAGCAGCTTATTGTCAGAGTCTAACGAGCAGTTCTTC.

The V and J genes are TRBV19 and TRBJ2-1, with 8 bases lining up with TRBD2. The CDR3 sequence is 14 residues long. V dropped 7 bases and J dropped 5; count of bases not matched to a gene: 7. The V gene's germline CDR1 is LNHDA and CDR2 SQIVND (reference sequence). CDR3: CASTRDSGDNEQFF. CDR3 DNA sequence: TGTGCCAGTACCAGAGATAGCGGGGACAATGAGCAGTTCTTC. The variable domain in full, completed from reference TRBV19 and TRBJ2-1, reads DGGITQSPKYLFRKEGQNVTLSCEQNLNHDAMYWYRQDPGQGLRLIYYSQIVNDFQKGDIAEGYSVSREKKESFPLTVTSAQKNPTAFYLCASTRDSGDNEQFFGPGTRLTVL.

The sample holds a few counts of this clone. The CDR3 sequence: CASSGTQRYGYTF. The CDR3 DNA is TGTGCCAGCAGCGGGACGCAACGCTATGGCTACACCTTC. The chain employs TRBV9 and TRBJ1-2; D is unclear. Germline CDR1 and CDR2: SGDLS and YYNGEE. Trimming removed 3 bases from V and 4 bases from J, with 10 bases in between. The CDR3 has 13 residues.

CDR3 sequence reads: CASSGRDSRMDTEAFF. In DNA, the CDR3 is TGTGCCAGTAGTGGCCGGGACAGTCGTATGGACACTGAAGCTTTCTTT. V gene TRBV19 combines with J gene TRBJ1-1; TRBD1 matches at 7 bases. V was pared by 5 bases and J by 3 bases, with 12 bases of the junction left unmatched. CDR1 is LNHDA and CDR2 is SQIVND in the germline V gene (reference sequence). The CDR3 is made up of 16 amino acids. Using reference TRBV19 and TRBJ1-1 for the parts outside the CDR3, the full variable domain is DGGITQSPKYLFRKEGQNVTLSCEQNLNHDAMYWYRQDPGQGLRLIYYSQIVNDFQKGDIAEGYSVSREKKESFPLTVTSAQKNPTAFYLCASSGRDSRMDTEAFFGQGTRLTVV.

This clone appeared once. The chain recombines TRBV19 with TRBJ2-1; D gene ambiguous. The CDR3 length is 13 residues. Germline loops: CDR1 LNHDA, CDR2 SQIVND (reference sequence). The ends were cut back, 3 bases at V and 3 bases at J, with 6 bases in the middle. CDR3 in amino acids: CASSIFGYNEQFF. For the CDR3, the DNA is TGTGCCAGTAGTATTTTCGGCTACAATGAGCAGTTCTTC.

The rearrangement joins TRBV27 to TRBJ2-3; D unclear. V lost 4 bases to trimming and J lost 4 bases, with 15 bases between them. CDR1 MNHEY and CDR2 SMNVEV come from the germline V gene (reference sequence). The CDR3 covers 15 residues. The CDR3 region is CASSSTDPGPDTQYF. The CDR3 region has the DNA TGTGCCAGCAGTTCGACCGACCCTGGGCCAGATACGCAGTATTTT.